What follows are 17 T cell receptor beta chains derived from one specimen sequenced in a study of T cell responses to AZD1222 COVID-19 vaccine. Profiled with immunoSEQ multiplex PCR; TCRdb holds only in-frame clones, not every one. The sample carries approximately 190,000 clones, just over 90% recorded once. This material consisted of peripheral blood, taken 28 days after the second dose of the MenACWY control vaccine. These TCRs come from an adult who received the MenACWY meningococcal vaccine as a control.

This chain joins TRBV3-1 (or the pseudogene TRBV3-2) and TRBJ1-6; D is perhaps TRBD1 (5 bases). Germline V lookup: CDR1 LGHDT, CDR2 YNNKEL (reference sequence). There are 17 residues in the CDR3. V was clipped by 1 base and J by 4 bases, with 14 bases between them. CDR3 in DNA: TGTGCCAGCAGCCAAGTCCCGGGGCGCCAGTATAATTCACCCCTCCACTTT. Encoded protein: CASSQVPGRQYNSPLHF.

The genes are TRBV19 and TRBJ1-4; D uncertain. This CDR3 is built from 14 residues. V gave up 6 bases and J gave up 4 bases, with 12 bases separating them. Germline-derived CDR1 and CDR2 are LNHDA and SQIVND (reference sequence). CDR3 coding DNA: TGTGCCAGTAGACCGGTCGGTCGTAATGAAAAACTGTTTTTT. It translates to CASRPVGRNEKLFF.

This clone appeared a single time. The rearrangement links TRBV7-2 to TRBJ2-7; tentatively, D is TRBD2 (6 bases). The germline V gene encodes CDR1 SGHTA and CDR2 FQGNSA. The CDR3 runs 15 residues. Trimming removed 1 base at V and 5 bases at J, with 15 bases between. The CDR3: CASSLGSGWGDEQYF. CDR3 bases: TGTGCCAGCAGCTTAGGTTCGGGTTGGGGGGACGAGCAGTACTTC.

The CDR3 nucleotides are TGTGCCAGCAGCGTAGCTACAGGGGTGCTCATGAACACTGAAGCTTTCTTT. Translation gives CASSVATGVLMNTEAFF. V usage is TRBV9 and J usage is TRBJ1-1; 7 positions match TRBD1. CDR3 length: 17 amino acids. Germline values: CDR1 SGDLS, CDR2 YYNGEE. J lost 0 bases, V lost 0 bases, and 8 bases had no gene match.

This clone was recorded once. The DNA for the CDR3 is TGTGCCAGCAGCCCACGAGAAGCGGGGCAAGAGACCCAGTACTTC. Protein product: CASSPREAGQETQYF. The J gene is TRBJ2-5, the V gene TRBV11-1; 7 positions agree with TRBD2. Trimming removed 5 bases from V and 2 bases from J; junction bases left unmatched: 8. Looked up from germline, CDR1 is SGHAT and CDR2 is FQDESV (reference sequence). The CDR3 is made up of 15 amino acids.

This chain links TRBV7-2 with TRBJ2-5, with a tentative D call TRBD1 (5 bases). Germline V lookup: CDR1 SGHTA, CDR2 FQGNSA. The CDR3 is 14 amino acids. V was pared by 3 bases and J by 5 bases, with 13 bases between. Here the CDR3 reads CASSLAGWVETQYF. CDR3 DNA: TGTGCCAGCAGCTTGGCAGGGTGGGTCGAGACCCAGTACTTC.

CDR3 DNA: TGCGCCAGCAGCCAAGGAAGGGAACAGGGGATAAGTGGCTACACCTTC. It codes for CASSQGREQGISGYTF. This chain uses TRBV4-1 with TRBJ1-2, with 7 bases fitting TRBD1. There are 16 residues in the CDR3. Germline loops: CDR1 MGHRA, CDR2 YSYEKL. V trimming: 1 base; J trimming: 7 bases; junction bases outside the gene matches: 12.

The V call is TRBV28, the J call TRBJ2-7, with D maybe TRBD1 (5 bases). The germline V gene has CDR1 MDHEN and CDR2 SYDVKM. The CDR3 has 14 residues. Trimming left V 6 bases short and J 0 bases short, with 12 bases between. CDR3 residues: CASSLLGVSYEQYF. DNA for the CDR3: TGTGCCAGCAGCCTCTTAGGGGTCTCCTACGAGCAGTACTTC.

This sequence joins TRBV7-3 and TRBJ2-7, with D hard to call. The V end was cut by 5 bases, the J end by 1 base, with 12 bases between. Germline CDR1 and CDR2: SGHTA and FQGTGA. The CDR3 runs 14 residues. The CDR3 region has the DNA TGTGCCAGCAGCCCAAGGGCGGTATCCTACGAGCAGTACTTC. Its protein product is CASSPRAVSYEQYF. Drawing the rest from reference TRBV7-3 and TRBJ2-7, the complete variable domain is GAGVSQTPSNKVTEKGKYVELRCDPISGHTALYWYRQSLGQGPEFLIYFQGTGAADDSGLPNDRFFAVRPEGSVSTLKIQRTERGDSAVYLCASSPRAVSYEQYFGPGTRLTVT.

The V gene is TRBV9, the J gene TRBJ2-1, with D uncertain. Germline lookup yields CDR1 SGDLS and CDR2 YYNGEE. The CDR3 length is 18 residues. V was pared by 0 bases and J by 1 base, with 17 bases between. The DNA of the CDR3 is TGTGCCAGCAGCGTAGAAGGAGTACGTACTATATCCTACAATGAGCAGTTCTTC. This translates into CASSVEGVRTISYNEQFF.

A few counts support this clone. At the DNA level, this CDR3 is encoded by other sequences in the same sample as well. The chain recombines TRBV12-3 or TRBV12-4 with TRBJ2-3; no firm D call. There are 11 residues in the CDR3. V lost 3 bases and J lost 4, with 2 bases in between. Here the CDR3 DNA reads TGTGCCAGCAGTTTGGCAGATACGCAGTATTTT. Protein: CASSLADTQYF.

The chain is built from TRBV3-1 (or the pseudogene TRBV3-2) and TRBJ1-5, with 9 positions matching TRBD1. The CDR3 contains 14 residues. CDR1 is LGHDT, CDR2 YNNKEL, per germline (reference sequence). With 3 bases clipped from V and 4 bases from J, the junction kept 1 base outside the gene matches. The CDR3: CASSQTGGNQPQHF. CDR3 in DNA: TGTGCCAGCAGCCAGACAGGGGGTAATCAGCCCCAGCATTTT.

The CDR3 DNA follows: TGTGCCAGCAGCTTAGACCACCCCAGGGCCTCCTATGGCTACACCTTC. Residues: CASSLDHPRASYGYTF. V and J are TRBV7-9 and TRBJ1-2; D might be TRBD1 (5 bases). CDR3 size: 16 residues. CDR1 is SEHNR, CDR2 FQNEAQ, per germline (reference sequence). The V end lost 1 base, the J end lost 4 bases, and 16 bases lay between the germline ends.

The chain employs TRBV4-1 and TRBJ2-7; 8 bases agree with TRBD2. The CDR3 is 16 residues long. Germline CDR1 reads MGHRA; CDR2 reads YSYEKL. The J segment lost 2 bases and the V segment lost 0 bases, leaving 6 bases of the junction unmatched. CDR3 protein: CASSQDYGRGTYEQYF. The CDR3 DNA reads TGCGCCAGCAGCCAAGATTACGGGAGGGGTACCTACGAGCAGTACTTC.

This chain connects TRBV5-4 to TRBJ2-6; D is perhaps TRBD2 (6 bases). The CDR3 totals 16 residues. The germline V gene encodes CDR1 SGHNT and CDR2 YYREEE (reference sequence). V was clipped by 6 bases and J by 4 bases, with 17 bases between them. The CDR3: CASKVGGSGGANVLTF. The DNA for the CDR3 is TGTGCCAGCAAGGTGGGGGGTTCCGGAGGGGCCAACGTCCTGACTTTC.

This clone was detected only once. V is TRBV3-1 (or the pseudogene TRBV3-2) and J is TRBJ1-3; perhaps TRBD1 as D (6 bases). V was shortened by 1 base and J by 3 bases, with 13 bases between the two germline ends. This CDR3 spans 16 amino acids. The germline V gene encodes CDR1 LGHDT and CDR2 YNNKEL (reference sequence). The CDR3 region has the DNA TGTGCCAGCAGCCAAGGGAGGGGGTCCGGTGGAAACACCATATATTTT. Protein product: CASSQGRGSGGNTIYF.

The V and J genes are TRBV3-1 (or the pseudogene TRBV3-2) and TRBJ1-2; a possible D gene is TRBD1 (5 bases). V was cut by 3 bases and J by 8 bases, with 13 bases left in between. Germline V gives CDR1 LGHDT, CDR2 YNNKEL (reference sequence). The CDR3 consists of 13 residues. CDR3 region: CASSQSQGGGYTF. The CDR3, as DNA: TGTGCCAGCAGCCAGAGTCAGGGAGGCGGCTACACCTTC.